Below, 31 T cell receptor beta chains from the same sample are listed, as sequenced in a study of neurological immune-mediated disorders. TCRdb re-analysed the 5' RACE reads in MiXCR, keeping a single row per CDR3 protein. In the table there are about 37,000 distinct CDR3 sequences, 11% of which are singletons. The source material was CD4+ T cells from blood. These receptors all stem from a woman aged 30 to 39 with HTLV-1-associated myelopathy (HAM/TSP).

This clonotype was observed at least ten times. This chain links TRBV6-5 with TRBJ1-2; D possibly corresponds to TRBD1 (5 bases). CDR3 length: 12 residues. Germline V gives CDR1 MNHEY, CDR2 SVGAGI. Trimming pared 4 bases from V and 8 bases from J, leaving 11 bases between. Written as DNA, the CDR3 is TGTGCCAGCAGTTCGGGGACGTCCGGCTACACCTTC. Translated, it gives CASSSGTSGYTF.

This clonotype appeared many times. This chain uses TRBV5-1 with TRBJ2-5, with no clear D. The V end was cut by 2 bases, the J end by 4 bases, with 15 bases between. The germline V gene has CDR1 SGHRS and CDR2 YFSETQ. The CDR3 runs 15 residues. Here the CDR3 reads CASSLGNTIRETQYF. CDR3 nucleotides: TGCGCCAGCAGCTTAGGAAATACAATTCGAGAGACCCAGTACTTC.

This clonotype was found many times. The V call is TRBV20-1, the J call TRBJ2-1; D remains unclear. From germline, CDR1 is DFQATT and CDR2 SNEGSKA (reference sequence). The CDR3 sequence is 15 residues long. V lost 0 bases to trimming and J lost 5 bases, with 14 bases between them. CDR3 protein: CSARDSGRLHNEQFF. The DNA for the CDR3 is TGCAGTGCTAGAGATAGTGGCAGGTTACACAATGAGCAGTTCTTC.

There are many counts of this clonotype. J is TRBJ2-7 and V is TRBV7-2; D gene ambiguous. V was trimmed by 5 bases and J by 4 bases, leaving 6 bases between them. The CDR3 extends over 11 amino acids. CDR1 SGHTA and CDR2 FQGNSA come from the germline V gene. CDR3 in amino acids: CASSNRYEQYF. CDR3 nucleotide sequence: TGTGCCAGCAGCAATAGGTACGAGCAGTACTTC.

This clonotype was counted ten times or more. J is TRBJ2-1 and V is TRBV10-3; TRBD2 matches at 11 bases. The CDR3 extends over 15 amino acids. The germline V gene has CDR1 ENHRY and CDR2 SYGVKD. The ends lost 6 bases at V and 9 bases at J; junction bases unmatched: 10. The CDR3 region has the DNA TGTGCCATCAGCCCGGTAGCGGGGGGGCCAACTGAGCAGTTCTTC. Its protein is CAISPVAGGPTEQFF.

This clonotype occurred many times. The rearrangement links TRBV5-1 to TRBJ2-7; TRBD1 matches at 12 bases. The V segment lost 3 bases and the J segment 6 bases; nucleotides outside the gene matches: 7. The CDR3 runs 15 residues. From germline, CDR1 is SGHRS and CDR2 YFSETQ. CDR3 in amino acids: CASSSTGTGGSEQYF. The CDR3 region has the DNA TGCGCCAGCAGCTCGACCGGGACAGGGGGCTCCGAGCAGTACTTC.

This clonotype was seen repeatedly, ten times or more. The gene calls are TRBV2 and TRBJ1-3; D call uncertain. Germline CDR1 and CDR2: SNHLY and FYNNEI. This CDR3 has 13 amino acids. Trimming cost V 7 bases and J 0 bases, with 7 bases left between them. The CDR3 coding sequence is TGTGCCAGCAACGAAGACTCTGGAAACACCATATATTTT. Translation: CASNEDSGNTIYF.

This clonotype was seen at least ten times. The V gene is TRBV5-1, the J gene TRBJ2-7; D may match TRBD1 or TRBD2 (6 bases each). Trimming took off 4 bases at V and 9 bases at J, with 17 bases between the two ends. The germline CDR1 and CDR2 sequences are SGHRS and YFSETQ. This CDR3 spans 13 amino acids. CDR3 nucleotides: TGCGCCAGCAGCCGGGGGACACCTGGAGGGCAGTACTTC. Amino acid sequence: CASSRGTPGGQYF.

This clonotype was detected many times. CDR3 protein: CASRANYEQYF. The CDR3 DNA follows: TGTGCCAGCAGGGCGAACTACGAGCAGTACTTC. V usage is TRBV6-2 or TRBV6-3 and J usage is TRBJ2-7, with unresolved D. V was shortened by 6 bases and J by 3 bases, with 6 bases between the two germline ends. CDR1 is MNHEY, CDR2 SVGEGT, per germline. The CDR3 runs to 11 residues.

At least ten counts were recorded for this clonotype. The chain employs TRBV10-3 and TRBJ2-2, with a weak D call TRBD1 (6 bases). Germline CDR1 is ENHRY and CDR2 is SYGVKD. This CDR3 contains 15 residues. V lost 7 bases and J lost 0, with 12 bases in between. The CDR3 DNA reads TGTGCCATCACTCCGGACAGCCCGAACACCGGGGAGCTGTTTTTT. Translated, it gives CAITPDSPNTGELFF.

This clonotype came up many times. The chain joins TRBV12-3 or TRBV12-4 to TRBJ2-7; unclear D gene. There are 16 residues in the CDR3. V gave up 5 bases and J gave up 5 bases, with 22 bases separating them. The CDR3 reads CASSRNLGSSPNEQYF. CDR3 nucleotide sequence: TGTGCCAGCAGTCGTAACCTAGGATCTTCCCCCAACGAGCAGTACTTC.

Many counts were recorded for this clonotype. The chain combines TRBV11-2 with TRBJ2-5; D perhaps matches TRBD2 (5 bases). CDR1 is SGHAT, CDR2 FQNNGV, per germline. V gave up 4 bases and J gave up 4 bases, with 10 bases separating them. CDR3 length equals 13 residues. CDR3 DNA sequence: TGTGCCAGCAGCTGGGAGTACGTAGAGACCCAGTACTTC. It codes for CASSWEYVETQYF.

The sample holds many counts of this clonotype. This chain links TRBV20-1 with TRBJ2-7, with 7 bases lining up with TRBD1. Germline CDR1 reads DFQATT; CDR2 reads SNEGSKA (reference sequence). After removal of 2 bases from V and 2 bases from J, the junction contained 6 bases not matched to a gene. This CDR3 has 14 amino acids. The CDR3 sequence is CSARKGQRPYEQYF. DNA for the CDR3: TGCAGTGCTAGAAAGGGACAGAGGCCCTACGAGCAGTACTTC.

This clonotype was counted ten times or more. J is TRBJ2-3 and V is TRBV10-3; D is unresolved. There are 12 residues in the CDR3. Germline CDR1 reads ENHRY; CDR2 reads SYGVKD. Deletions cut 3 bases from V and 2 bases from J, with 3 bases between. CDR3 sequence: CAISENTDTQYF. DNA for the CDR3: TGTGCCATCAGTGAAAACACAGATACGCAGTATTTT.

This clonotype showed up many times. V and J are TRBV6-2 or TRBV6-3 and TRBJ2-7, with TRBD2 matching over 9 bases. V lost 6 bases, J lost 3 bases, and 3 bases stayed unmatched. Germline V lookup: CDR1 MNHEY, CDR2 SVGEGT. This CDR3 contains 13 residues. This CDR3 reads CASRIAGDYEQYF. The CDR3, as DNA: TGTGCCAGCAGGATAGCGGGGGACTACGAGCAGTACTTC.

This clonotype was observed at least ten times. The chain recombines TRBV14 with TRBJ2-5; tentatively, D is TRBD2 (6 bases). This CDR3 is 14 amino acids long. Looked up from germline, CDR1 is SGHDN and CDR2 is FVKESK. Deletions cut 4 bases from V and 7 bases from J, with 16 bases between. Written as DNA, the CDR3 is TGTGCCAGCAGCCCCGGACTACTTGGCGGGACCCAGTACTTC. Its translation is CASSPGLLGGTQYF.

This clonotype was counted at least ten times. The chain employs TRBV19 and TRBJ1-1; tentatively, D is TRBD1 (5 bases). The V end lost 1 base, the J end lost 10 bases, and 13 bases lay between the germline ends. The CDR3 has 13 residues. Germline CDR1 reads LNHDA; CDR2 reads SQIVND (reference sequence). CDR3 sequence reads: CASSIGQDTRAFF. The CDR3, as DNA: TGTGCCAGTAGTATAGGGCAGGACACGCGAGCTTTCTTT.

The rearrangement joins TRBV20-1 to TRBJ1-1; D is perhaps TRBD1 (6 bases). CDR3 size: 16 residues. In germline, CDR1 is DFQATT, CDR2 SNEGSKA (reference sequence). Between the trimmed V and J ends, which lost 6 bases and 7 bases, there was a span of 27 bases. The CDR3 here is CSAHQARGSFLDEAFF. Written as DNA, the CDR3 is TGCAGTGCCCATCAAGCCAGGGGCTCATTTTTAGATGAAGCTTTCTTT.

This clonotype was seen many times. The rearrangement links TRBV5-1 to TRBJ1-6; D unclear. Germline V CDR1 and CDR2: SGHRS, YFSETQ. Trimming cost V 2 bases and J 6 bases, with 12 bases left between them. The CDR3 totals 15 residues. The CDR3 DNA reads TGCGCCAGCAGCTTCGGGGAATTCGGTAATTCACCCCTCCACTTT. Its protein is CASSFGEFGNSPLHF.

This clonotype has a count of ten or more. The CDR3 region is CASSLIRGGPQDTQYF. The CDR3 nucleotides are TGCGCCAGCAGCTTGATCAGGGGAGGGCCACAAGATACGCAGTATTTT. The chain employs TRBV5-1 and TRBJ2-3; a weak D match, TRBD2 (7 bases). The CDR3 runs 16 residues. Trimming took 1 base from V and 5 from J, leaving 17 bases between them. Germline assignment: CDR1 SGHRS and CDR2 YFSETQ.

This clonotype has ten or more counts. This sequence joins TRBV5-1 and TRBJ2-1; 10 bases agree with TRBD2. The CDR3 consists of 15 residues. V shed 1 base, J shed 6 bases, and the junction held 4 bases outside the gene matches. Germline V gene data show CDR1 as SGHRS and CDR2 as YFSETQ. CDR3 region: CASSLKAGGLNEQFF. CDR3 bases: TGCGCCAGCAGCTTGAAAGCGGGGGGGCTCAATGAGCAGTTCTTC.

This clonotype was observed once. The V gene is TRBV5-6, the J gene TRBJ1-2; D gene ambiguous. From germline, CDR1 is SGHDT and CDR2 YYEEEE. The V end was cut by 0 bases, the J end by 0 bases, with 6 bases between. The CDR3 has 14 residues. The CDR3: CASSLVGSNYGYTF. The CDR3 nucleotides read TGTGCCAGCAGCTTGGTCGGCTCTAACTATGGCTACACCTTC.

This clonotype was seen just once. This may arise from a read error, as a much more abundant clone is one base away. This rearrangement joins TRBV7-8 to TRBJ1-1; D not certain. Germline assignment: CDR1 SGHVS and CDR2 FQNEAQ. The CDR3 loop spans 13 amino acids. The CDR3 loop reads CASSRDGSTEDFF. CDR3 DNA: TGTGCCAGCAGCCGCGACGGGAGCACTGAAGATTTCTTT.

In its sample, this clonotype was seen many times. V usage is TRBV20-1 and J usage is TRBJ1-1; 8 bases map to TRBD1. V lost 2 bases and J lost 1; bases outside the gene matches: 0. Germline lookup yields CDR1 DFQATT and CDR2 SNEGSKA (reference sequence). The CDR3 is made up of 13 amino acids. The CDR3 DNA reads as TGCAGTGCTAGACAGGGGGCGAACACTGAAGCTTTCTTT. Its translation is CSARQGANTEAFF.

This clonotype was seen at least ten times. This chain joins TRBV20-1 and TRBJ2-6; D is unresolved. V lost 6 bases, J lost 0 bases, and 3 bases lay in between. This CDR3 is built from 12 residues. Germline V gene data show CDR1 as DFQATT and CDR2 as SNEGSKA (reference sequence). The CDR3 region has the DNA TGCAGTGCCGCCTCTGGGGCCAACGTCCTGACTTTC. This codes for CSAASGANVLTF.

With respect to this clonotype: At one of its ends the junction is not consistent with the germline gene, which may arise from a read error. V usage is TRBV7-2 and J usage is TRBJ2-2, with D hard to call. The germline CDR1 and CDR2 sequences are SGHTA and FQGNSA. The CDR3 covers 13 residues. CDR3 loop: CACSLAGARELFF. DNA of the CDR3: TGTGCCTGCAGCTTAGCAGGCGCCAGGGAGCTGTTTTTT.

This clonotype was found many times. The chain joins TRBV12-3 or TRBV12-4 to TRBJ1-2, with 9 bases lining up with TRBD1. The V and J ends lost 1 base and 4 bases, in that order; junction bases with no gene match: 4. The CDR3 sequence is 15 residues long. As DNA, the CDR3 is TGTGCCAGCAGTTTAGGGACAGGGGTACCCTATGGCTACACCTTC. This translates into CASSLGTGVPYGYTF.

This clonotype was seen at least ten times. The J gene is TRBJ2-3, the V gene TRBV12-3 or TRBV12-4; 8 bases map to TRBD2. The CDR3 runs 14 residues. Trimming removed 6 bases from V and 5 bases from J; junction bases left unmatched: 7. The CDR3 loop is CASSRRGAGDTQYF. As DNA, the CDR3 is TGTGCCAGCAGCCGGCGGGGGGCCGGAGATACGCAGTATTTT.

This clonotype has a count of ten or more. The rearrangement joins TRBV7-2 to TRBJ1-2; D is possibly TRBD1 (6 bases). The CDR3 sequence is 14 residues long. Trimming cost V 3 bases and J 4 bases, with 12 bases left between them. Germline CDR1 and CDR2: SGHTA and FQGNSA. The CDR3 region is CASSFRATGYGYTF. The CDR3 region has the DNA TGTGCCAGCAGCTTCCGGGCGACAGGCTATGGCTACACCTTC.

This clonotype appeared many times. The V call is TRBV20-1, the J call TRBJ2-3; 9 bases map to TRBD2. Trimming cost V 3 bases and J 2 bases; bases outside gene matches: 12. The CDR3 has 17 amino acids. Germline V gene sequence: CDR1 DFQATT, CDR2 SNEGSKA (reference sequence). The CDR3 DNA reads TGCAGTGCTAGCCCCAGGCGGGGGGGCTTCCACACAGATACGCAGTATTTT. This gives the protein CSASPRRGGFHTDTQYF.

This clonotype was seen at least ten times. This chain links TRBV6-6 with TRBJ2-3; D is undetermined. Per germline, CDR1 MNHNY and CDR2 SVGAGI (reference sequence). CDR3 length: 15 amino acids. Trimming stripped 0 bases from V and 0 bases from J, with 7 bases between. The DNA for the CDR3 is TGTGCCAGCAGTTACTCCATGGGGAGCACAGATACGCAGTATTTT. Protein: CASSYSMGSTDTQYF.